This T cell receptor (beta chain) was observed in a study of T cell responses to AZD1222 COVID-19 vaccine. The CDR3 loop spans 15 amino acids. CDR1 MGHDK and CDR2 SYGVNS come from the germline V gene. The V end was cut by 6 bases, the J end by 0 bases, with 14 bases between. Assay used: immunoSEQ multiplex PCR; TCRdb lists only in-frame clones, some missing. The table includes some 120,000 clones, 88% detected once. This chain links TRBV25-1 with TRBJ1-1; TRBD1 might be the D (5 bases). The material was peripheral blood, obtained on day 0 of MenACWY control vaccination. This TCR came from an adult in good health. The CDR3 DNA follows: TGTGCCAGCAGGACAGATACTTACCTGAACACTGAAGCTTTCTTT. Protein sequence: CASRTDTYLNTEAFF.